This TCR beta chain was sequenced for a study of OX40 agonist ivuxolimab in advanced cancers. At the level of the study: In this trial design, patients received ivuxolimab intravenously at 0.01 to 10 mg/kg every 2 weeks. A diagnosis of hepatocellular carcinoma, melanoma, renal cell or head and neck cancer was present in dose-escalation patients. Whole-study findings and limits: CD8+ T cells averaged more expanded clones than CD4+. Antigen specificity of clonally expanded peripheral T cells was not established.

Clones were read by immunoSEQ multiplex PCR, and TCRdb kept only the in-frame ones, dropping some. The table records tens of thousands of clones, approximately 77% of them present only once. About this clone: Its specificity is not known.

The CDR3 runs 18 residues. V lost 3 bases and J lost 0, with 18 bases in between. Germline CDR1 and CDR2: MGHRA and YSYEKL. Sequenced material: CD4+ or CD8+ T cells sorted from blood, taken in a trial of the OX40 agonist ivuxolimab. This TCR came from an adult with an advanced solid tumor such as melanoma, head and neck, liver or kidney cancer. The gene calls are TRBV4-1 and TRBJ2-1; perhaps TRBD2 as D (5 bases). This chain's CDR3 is CASSHPVRTLLSYNEQFF. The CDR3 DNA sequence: TGCGCCAGCAGCCACCCCGTACGGACTTTACTCTCCTACAATGAGCAGTTCTTC.